One and the same sample provided the 2 T cell receptor beta chains below, sequenced in a study of regulatory T cells in long-lasting Graves disease. Library construction for TCR beta used iRepertoire HTBI primers and Arm-PCR of CDR3 regions. From the multiplex PCR reads, TCRdb called clonotypes with MiXCR, one entry per CDR3 protein. In the table there are 400,000 to 500,000 distinct CDR3 sequences, around 13% of which are singletons. Stated time point: newly diagnosed GD, antithyroid drugs for less than 3 months. PBMC RNA served as the TCR library source. The sample was also linked to a second study, of T cells in Graves' hyperthyroidism and ophthalmopathy.

The specimen was peripheral blood mononuclear cells (PBMCs), collected at new diagnosis, from a patient treated with antithyroid drugs. These receptor sequences come from a woman between 45 and 60 years old with Graves disease.

This clonotype showed up just a few times. This rearrangement joins TRBV19 to TRBJ2-1; TRBD2 is a possible D gene (5 bases). Per germline, CDR1 LNHDA and CDR2 SQIVND (reference sequence). The CDR3 covers 14 residues. V gave up 1 base and J gave up 8 bases, with 12 bases separating them. Written as DNA, the CDR3 is TGTGCCAGTAGTATAGGAACTAGTAACGATGAGCAGTTCTTC. It is translated as CASSIGTSNDEQFF.

This clonotype has a handful of counts. The V gene is TRBV6-1, the J gene TRBJ2-2; tentative D call: TRBD1 (5 bases). The germline CDR1 and CDR2 sequences are MNHNS and SASEGT. With 3 bases removed from V and 1 base from J, the gap between germline ends came to 9 bases. The CDR3 runs to 15 residues. In DNA, the CDR3 is TGTGCCAGCAGTGACAGGGTGGGGAACACCGGGGAGCTGTTTTTT. Translated, it gives CASSDRVGNTGELFF.